This is a list of T cell receptor beta chains from one sample in a study of cytomegalovirus exposure and HLA in healthy donors. Sequencing was performed with immunoSEQ multiplex PCR; in TCRdb, only in-frame clones are kept and a portion is missing. The repertoire has 82,000 or so clones, roughly 74% of them found once; the top ten carry around 6.4%. Sequences were obtained from PBMCs. The receptors were gathered from a woman in her fifties or sixties in good health and CMV-seropositive. The CDR3 runs from the conserved cysteine through the conserved F or W. The D gene is left open where the match is weak. Rows may omit the clone size; those that give it use once, few, many or a size class.

TRBJ1-1 TRBV2 . few TGTGCCAGCAGTGGCGAGGTCATCCTTTATGAAGCTTTCTTT CASSGEVILYEAFF
TRBJ1-2 TRBV5-6 . . TGTGCCAGCAGCCCCCCGGGGTATGGCTACACCTTC CASSPPGYGYTF
TRBJ1-1 TRBV11-2 . . TGTGCCAGCAGCTTAAGTACAGTGAACACTGAAGCTTTCTTT CASSLSTVNTEAFF
TRBJ1-3 TRBV28 TRBD1 . TGTGCCAGCAGTCAGGGGGCCCGTGGAAACACCATATATTTT CASSQGARGNTIYF
TRBJ1-2 TRBV20-1 TRBD1 . TGCAGTTGCAGGGGGTTGGGGGGCTACACCTTC CSCRGLGGYTF
TRBJ2-1 TRBV2 . . TGTGCCAGCAACAAAGGGACTTCTAGTGAGCAGTTCTTC CASNKGTSSEQFF
TRBJ1-5 TRBV7-6 . . TGTGCCAGCAGCTTAGAATGGGGGCCTAGCAATCAGCCCCAGCATTTT CASSLEWGPSNQPQHF
TRBJ2-3 TRBV6-6 TRBD2 . TGTGCCAGCAGTTACAGACTAGCGGGAGGGCGGGATACGCAGTATTTT CASSYRLAGGRDTQYF
TRBJ2-1 TRBV11-1 . . TGTGCCAGCAGCGTGGGCTTATTATACAATGAGCAGTTCTTC CASSVGLLYNEQFF
TRBJ1-5 TRBV2 . . TGTGCCAGCAGTGAGGGCGGGGGAAGCAATCAGCCCCAGCATTTT CASSEGGGSNQPQHF
TRBJ2-1 TRBV30 . . TGTGCCTGGAGTCTCGTAAATGAGCAGTTCTTC CAWSLVNEQFF
TRBJ1-2 TRBV14 . few TGTGCCAGCAGCCAAGATGCGGAGAGAGGCTACACCTTC CASSQDAERGYTF
TRBJ2-2 TRBV6-1 . medium-sized TGTGCCAGCAGTGAAGCGGGAGACACCGGGGAGCTGTTTTTT CASSEAGDTGELFF
TRBJ1-4 TRBV2 . . TGTGCCAGCAGTGAAGCCGGGGCGGGGGGCTTTGAAAAACTGTTTTTT CASSEAGAGGFEKLFF
TRBJ2-7 TRBV5-7 TRBD1 . TGTGCCAGCAGCTTGGGAGGACAGGAACACCGAACCTACGAGCAGTACTTC CASSLGGQEHRTYEQYF
TRBJ1-2 TRBV30 . once TGTGCCTGGAGTGTACAGTCAGGGAATGGCTACACCTTC CAWSVQSGNGYTF
TRBJ2-6 TRBV4-2 TRBD1 . TGTGCCAGCAGCCTAAACCCGGGACAGGGCTACTCTGGGGCCAACGTCCTGACTTTC CASSLNPGQGYSGANVLTF
TRBJ2-6 TRBV28 . . TGTGCCAGCAGTTTACCCACAGGGAATCCCATCTCTGGGGCCAACGTCCTGACTTTC CASSLPTGNPISGANVLTF
TRBJ2-1 TRBV9 . . TGTGCCAGCTCCCCCGGTGACGCGGGCCTGTACAATGAGCAGTTCTTC CASSPGDAGLYNEQFF
TRBJ1-2 TRBV28 TRBD1 few TGTGCCAGCAGAGGACAGGGGAACTATGGCTACACCTTC CASRGQGNYGYTF
TRBJ2-3 TRBV29-1 . . TGCAGCGTCGACACCGGCACAGATACGCAGTATTTT CSVDTGTDTQYF
TRBJ1-2 TRBV27 TRBD1 . TGTGCCAGCAAGGAGGGGGCCTTTAGCTATGGCTACACCTTC CASKEGAFSYGYTF
TRBJ2-5 TRBV30 . . TGTGCCTGGAGTGTACTGGAGACCCAGTACTTC CAWSVLETQYF
TRBJ1-2 TRBV29-1 TRBD1 . TGCAGCGTTTCTTGGGTCAGGGGGCCGAACTATGGCTACACCTTC CSVSWVRGPNYGYTF
TRBJ1-5 TRBV7-9 . . TGTGCCAGCAGCGAGACAGATCATAGCAATCAGCCCCAGCATTTT CASSETDHSNQPQHF
TRBJ2-5 TRBV9 TRBD2 . TGTGCCAGCAGCGTTTCTAGCGGGGGGTCCGGGGAGCAGTACTTC CASSVSSGGSGEQYF
TRBJ1-2 TRBV5-8 . . TGTGCCAGCAGCTTTGAGAGGGTTTACCACTATGGCTACACCTTC CASSFERVYHYGYTF
TRBJ1-5 TRBV6-6 TRBD1 . TGTGCCAGCAAGACAGGGTCGTTAGGTCAGCCCCAGCATTTT CASKTGSLGQPQHF
TRBJ1-5 TRBV4-2 TRBD1 once TGTGCCAGCAGCCGGACAGGGACTCAGCCCCAGCATTTT CASSRTGTQPQHF
TRBJ2-1 TRBV6-5 . . TGTGCCAGCAGTTCAGGGATAGTCCACAATGAGCAGTTCTTC CASSSGIVHNEQFF
TRBJ1-1 TRBV19 TRBD1 . TGTGCCAGTAGTACCCCGGGACAGAAGAACACTGAAGCTTTCTTT CASSTPGQKNTEAFF
TRBJ2-5 TRBV29-1 . . TGCAGCGTTCCCCGGGATTACCTAGAGACCCAGTACTTC CSVPRDYLETQYF
TRBJ2-5 TRBV11-2 . . TGTGCCAGCAGTCCCCGGCGTCAGGGAGAGACCCAGTACTTC CASSPRRQGETQYF
TRBJ2-7 TRBV28 . once TGTGCCAGCAGTTTCCAGGGGACCCCCTACGAGCAGTACTTC CASSFQGTPYEQYF
TRBJ2-7 TRBV15 TRBD1 . TGTGCCACCAGCAAAGGGACAGGGGGCTACGAGCAGTACTTC CATSKGTGGYEQYF
TRBJ1-2 TRBV10-3 . . TGTGCCATCAGACAGGGTAGTAACTATGGCTACACCTTC CAIRQGSNYGYTF
TRBJ2-5 TRBV28 TRBD1 . TGTGCCAGCAGCCCCCCCGGGACAGGGTTCGGAGAGACCCAGTACTTC CASSPPGTGFGETQYF
TRBJ2-7 TRBV10-3 TRBD1 . TGTGCCACGACGACAGGGGTAGGCGAGCAGTACTTC CATTTGVGEQYF
TRBJ1-5 TRBV2 . . TGTGCCAGCAGTCTCGGACAGCGCGGCCAGCCCCAGCATTTT CASSLGQRGQPQHF
TRBJ1-2 TRBV10-2 . . TGCGCCAGCAGTGAGTTAGGAGCTAACTATGGCTACACCTTC CASSELGANYGYTF
TRBJ1-1 TRBV25-1 . . TGTGCCAGCAGTGCGGGGGGCTTAGGCACTGAAGCTTTCTTT CASSAGGLGTEAFF
TRBJ2-1 TRBV18 . . TGTGCCAGCTCACCAGGGCTAGCTCCTTACAATGAGCAGTTCTTC CASSPGLAPYNEQFF
TRBJ2-3 TRBV7-6 TRBD2 . TGTGCCAGCAGCCCCCTCCCGGAGGGTAGCGGGAGGGATACGCAGTATTTT CASSPLPEGSGRDTQYF
TRBJ2-1 TRBV5-1 TRBD2 once TGCGCCAGCAGCTCGGCGAAGCTAGCGGGAGACTCCTACAATGAGCAGTTCTTC CASSSAKLAGDSYNEQFF
TRBJ1-1 TRBV28 TRBD1 . TGTGCCAGCAGCCGGACAGGGAACACTGAAGCTTTCTTT CASSRTGNTEAFF
TRBJ2-1 TRBV6-5 TRBD2 once TGTGCCAGCAGTTACGGGACTAGCGGTTACAATGAGCAGTTCTTC CASSYGTSGYNEQFF
TRBJ1-2 TRBV6-5 TRBD1 . TGTGCCAGCAGTTACGGACAGGGGGCGGCATTTGGCTACACCTTC CASSYGQGAAFGYTF
TRBJ1-5 TRBV4-2 TRBD1 . TGTGCCAGCAGCCAGGCGGGACAGACAGGTCAGCCCCAGCATTTT CASSQAGQTGQPQHF
TRBJ2-7 TRBV27 . . TGTGCCAGCAGTTCCTCTGTTGGGCCCTACGAGCAGTACTTC CASSSSVGPYEQYF
TRBJ2-7 TRBV30 . few TGTGCCTGGAGTATTGGGGACTTGAACGCCGAGCAGTACTTC CAWSIGDLNAEQYF
TRBJ1-5 TRBV7-8 . . TGTGCCAGCAGCTTAGAGGGGTCCGTGGGGCCCCAGCATTTT CASSLEGSVGPQHF
TRBJ2-1 TRBV30 . . TGTGCCTGGCTACCGAGCTCCTACAATGAGCAGTTCTTC CAWLPSSYNEQFF